In its sample, the clone carrying this TCR beta chain was seen many times. What it binds is not known. The iRepertoire nested amplicon-rescue multiplex PCR amplified TCR alpha and beta CDR3s from RNA. For one-step reverse transcription and amplification, 100-400 ng of tissue mRNA or PBMC total RNA was used. TCRdb passed the multiplex PCR reads through MiXCR, listing each CDR3 protein once. The sample has about 210,000 distinct CDR3 sequences, 32% seen once. CDR1 is MNHEY, CDR2 SMNVEV, per germline (reference sequence). The CDR3 totals 13 residues. Between the trimmed V and J ends, which lost 6 bases and 9 bases, there was a span of 16 bases. This specimen belongs to a study of glioma-infiltrating T cells. Regarding the study as a whole: Tissue-blood divergence was below expectation in non-neoplastic patients, above in gliomas. Only very few CDR3 sequences appeared in both tissue and blood.

The sequenced sample was glioma tissue, nonneoplastic brain tissue, or PBMCs (not recorded which). The chain has TRBV27 and TRBJ2-3; the D call may be TRBD1 or TRBD2 (5 bases each). The receptor was isolated from a human donor with low-grade glioma or glioblastoma, undergoing nonglioma brain surgery, or in good health (not recorded which). This CDR3 is CASSPSARGTQYF. The CDR3 DNA sequence: TGTGCCAGCAGCCCTTCGGCGAGGGGCACGCAGTATTTT.